This paragraph covers one T cell receptor (beta chain) sequence. The antigen remains undetermined. The sample originates from a study of CD8+ T cells in alopecia areata. Study at large: Treated patients were given oral tofacitinib, which was dosed at 5 to 10 mg twice daily.

The authors extracted RNA and reverse transcribed it into cDNA as the sequencing template. Measured with immunoSEQ multiplex PCR; TCRdb has only the in-frame clones, and not every one. Of over 150,000 clones in the sample, roughly 60% are singletons; the top ten hold around 1.8%. General study points: Lesional tissue from the scalp (especially in alopecia totalis/universalis) showed higher clonality than normal scalp.

The CDR3 runs 15 residues. Deletions cut 4 bases from V and 0 bases from J, with 11 bases between. Germline CDR1 WSHSY, CDR2 SAAADI. Peripheral blood and lesional scalp punch biopsies came from alopecia areata patients. The sequencing used CD4+ T cells sorted from blood, collected at week 0. This clonotype originated in a human donor with alopecia areata. The chain carries TRBV10-2 and TRBJ2-3; no reliable D call. CDR3 in amino acids: CASSVIGVSTDTQYF. CDR3 bases: TGCGCCAGCAGTGTGATCGGTGTAAGCACAGATACGCAGTATTTT.